The rows below give T cell receptor beta chains drawn from one sample of a study of cytomegalovirus exposure and HLA in healthy donors. Here immunoSEQ multiplex PCR was the method, and the copy in TCRdb shows in-frame clones only, minus some. Here the sample spans 150,000 to 200,000 clones, about nine tenths being singletons. Sequences were obtained from PBMCs. The receptor source for this set is a boy aged 2 to 9 in good health and CMV-seronegative. CDR3s leave out the opening cysteine and the closing phenylalanine or tryptophan. Fields, in order: V gene, J gene, CDR3 protein.

TRBV28,TRBJ2-7,ASREQEVYEQY
TRBV5-1,TRBJ2-1,ASSPGQGGSYNEQF
TRBV9,TRBJ2-2,ASSVGLVGTGELF
TRBV7-9,TRBJ1-4,ASFETGRGNEKLF
TRBV28,TRBJ1-2,ASSYERPFYT
TRBV21-1,TRBJ2-7,ASSIAPDEQY
TRBV6-5,TRBJ2-1,ASSPGGDSYNEQF
TRBV5-1,TRBJ2-7,ASSLEGQLAGWTYEQY
TRBV5-1,TRBJ2-5,ASSSPSGTGGTQY
TRBV7-9,TRBJ2-1,ASSTGTSGYNEQF
TRBV28,TRBJ1-3,ASLRNTIY
TRBV9,TRBJ1-2,ASSVGQGTGGYT
TRBV28,TRBJ2-7,ASKRTGTYEQY
TRBV6-1,TRBJ2-3,ASSDSGLPNQY
TRBV27,TRBJ1-5,ASAWTGVGGNQPQH
TRBV9,TRBJ1-5,ASSVEGNRNQPQH
TRBV27,TRBJ2-7,ASSLGQLSYEQY
TRBV9,TRBJ2-7,ASSVGLYGYEQY
TRBV6-1,TRBJ2-1,ASSYWTGANEQF
TRBV28,TRBJ2-7,ASSALFAADQRRAYEQY
TRBV5-6,TRBJ2-2,ASNTNTGELF
TRBV5-1,TRBJ1-5,ASSPTTGAGQPQH
TRBV11-2,TRBJ1-3,ASSLSTSGNTIY
TRBV30,TRBJ2-3,AWSGTGGFTDTQY
TRBV15,TRBJ2-2,ATSRVGQGADTGELF
TRBV11-2,TRBJ2-2,ASSLEWGDRNTGELF
TRBV2,TRBJ2-5,ASRGGLAVETQY
TRBV5-1,TRBJ2-6,ASSLATGGSGANVLT
TRBV13,TRBJ2-7,ASRFLAGSYEQY
TRBV27,TRBJ1-3,ASSQGGPDRSGNTIY
TRBV28,TRBJ2-6,ASSPLRGSGANVLT
TRBV5-4,TRBJ1-4,ASSFNRGPNEKLF
TRBV6-1,TRBJ1-1,ASTRAAEAF
TRBV4-1,TRBJ1-4,ASSQVGTTGEKLF
TRBV28,TRBJ1-4,ASIAPGQGTEKLF
TRBV7-9,TRBJ1-6,ASSQTGDNSPLH
TRBV10-3,TRBJ2-6,AITQGGSSGANVLT
TRBV29-1,TRBJ1-1,SVVVYRGTEAF
TRBV5-4,TRBJ1-2,ASSLEHLNYGYT
TRBV27,TRBJ2-7,ASSPGQTYEQY
TRBV27,TRBJ2-1,ASSPSRGGYHEQF
TRBV5-4,TRBJ1-5,ASATDRGQPQH
TRBV29-1,TRBJ1-1,RGDRGVGDTEAF
TRBV7-6,TRBJ2-3,ASSPTSGKADTQY
TRBV19,TRBJ1-3,ATSRWGADSSGNTIY
TRBV7-2,TRBJ2-1,ASSVRGGGAGYNEQF
TRBV5-1,TRBJ2-3,ASSRRAGAKGDTQY
TRBV11-1,TRBJ2-1,ASSSTRQGALNEQF
TRBV6-5,TRBJ1-1,ASRLGGVEAF
TRBV11-2,TRBJ1-5,ASSLDNTAQPQH
TRBV6-1,TRBJ1-1,ASSEGGNTEAF
TRBV7-6,TRBJ1-3,ASSLVSQGGNTIY
TRBV19,TRBJ1-2,ASSPGGRQDGDYGYT
TRBV2,TRBJ1-2,ASSESTGVYGYT
TRBV28,TRBJ2-7,ASSSPRGGKVDEQY